Below are 14 T cell receptor beta chains sequenced from a single sample in a study of shared clonotypes between healthy human individuals. Clones were sequenced by immunoSEQ multiplex PCR, and TCRdb holds only the in-frame ones, with some missing. Here the sample spans under 600,000 clones, 95% to 97% being singletons. Sequencing was performed on naive CD4+ T cells sorted from blood. Subset given: CD45RA+ positively selected. The receptors were gathered from a woman in her 30s in good health.

The chain employs TRBV28 and TRBJ1-2; D is uncertain. Trimming took 5 bases from V and 3 from J, leaving 4 bases between them. The CDR3 is 11 amino acids. The germline gives CDR1 MDHEN, CDR2 SYDVKM. Here the CDR3 reads CASSNDYGYTF. The CDR3 nucleotides are TGTGCCAGCAGTAATGACTATGGCTACACCTTC.

The V gene is TRBV18, the J gene TRBJ2-6, with 7 bases identical to TRBD1. The CDR3 has 17 amino acids. V lost 6 bases, J lost 3 bases, and 11 bases stayed unmatched. Germline CDR1 is KGHSH and CDR2 is LQKENI. CDR3 in amino acids: CASSPNRDSFGANVLTF. Written as DNA, the CDR3 is TGTGCCAGCTCGCCTAACCGGGACAGCTTTGGGGCCAACGTCCTGACTTTC.

V is TRBV27 and J is TRBJ1-2; TRBD1 agrees at 9 bases. CDR1 MNHEY and CDR2 SMNVEV come from the germline V gene (reference sequence). With 6 bases clipped from V and 8 bases from J, the junction kept 10 bases outside the gene matches. This CDR3 region has 14 residues. The CDR3, as DNA: TGTGCCAGCAGCCAGAGACAGGGGGTGGGGGGCTACACCTTC. This sequence encodes CASSQRQGVGGYTF.

The V call is TRBV7-2, the J call TRBJ2-7; 7 bases align to TRBD2. Germline-derived CDR1 and CDR2 are SGHTA and FQGNSA. Trimming cost V 3 bases and J 5 bases; bases outside gene matches: 4. This CDR3 region has 13 residues. The CDR3 DNA reads TGTGCCAGCAGCTTTGGGCGGGAGAACGAGCAGTACTTC. It translates to CASSFGRENEQYF.

The CDR3 DNA follows: TGTGCCAGCAGCGCCCAAGACGGCACAGATACGCAGTATTTT. It specifies CASSAQDGTDTQYF. The V gene is TRBV7-9, the J gene TRBJ2-3; D call uncertain. The V gene lost 5 bases and the J gene lost 1 base, with 10 bases spanning the gap. Germline V CDR1 and CDR2: SEHNR, FQNEAQ (reference sequence). The CDR3 runs to 14 residues.

The chain joins TRBV19 to TRBJ1-2; maybe TRBD1 (5 bases). The CDR3 loop spans 14 amino acids. V was cut by 8 bases and J by 5 bases, with 18 bases left in between. The germline gives CDR1 LNHDA, CDR2 SQIVND (reference sequence). The CDR3 loop reads CASRGGQGDYGYTF. CDR3 DNA sequence: TGTGCCAGTCGGGGCGGTCAGGGAGATTATGGCTACACCTTC. Looking up the rest from reference TRBV19 and TRBJ1-2 gives the full variable domain: DGGITQSPKYLFRKEGQNVTLSCEQNLNHDAMYWYRQDPGQGLRLIYYSQIVNDFQKGDIAEGYSVSREKKESFPLTVTSAQKNPTAFYLCASRGGQGDYGYTFGSGTRLTVV.

The chain recombines TRBV18 with TRBJ2-3; tentatively, D is TRBD2 (6 bases). V was clipped by 6 bases and J by 6 bases, with 19 bases between them. The germline V gene encodes CDR1 KGHSH and CDR2 LQKENI. This CDR3 is built from 15 residues. CDR3 in DNA: TGTGCCAGCTCCCCGGGGGTGTCGGTGTGGGATACGCAGTATTTT. Protein: CASSPGVSVWDTQYF.

This chain connects TRBV18 to TRBJ1-2, with D perhaps matching TRBD1 (5 bases). Germline values: CDR1 KGHSH, CDR2 LQKENI. There are 15 residues in the CDR3. Trimming removed 5 bases from V and 1 base from J, with 14 bases in between. DNA of the CDR3: TGTGCCAGCTCAACGGGGGACGGAATTAACTATGGCTACACCTTC. Translating it yields CASSTGDGINYGYTF. Using reference TRBV18 and TRBJ1-2 for the parts outside the CDR3, the full variable domain is NAGVMQNPRHLVRRRGQEARLRCSPMKGHSHVYWYRQLPEEGLKFMVYLQKENIIDESGMPKERFSAEFPKEGPSILRIQQVVRGDSAAYFCASSTGDGINYGYTFGSGTRLTVV.

This chain connects TRBV7-2 to TRBJ1-4; D not certain. V was pared by 5 bases and J by 4 bases, with 8 bases between. This CDR3 comprises 13 residues. In germline, CDR1 is SGHTA, CDR2 FQGNSA. This CDR3 is CASSRGVNEKLFF. The CDR3 coding sequence is TGTGCCAGCAGCCGGGGAGTTAATGAAAAACTGTTTTTT.

Comment on this clone: Mismatch with germline at one junction end may stem from a read error. The rearrangement joins TRBV30 to TRBJ1-4; TRBD1 is a possible D gene (5 bases). Germline assignment: CDR1 GTSNPN and CDR2 SVGIG (reference sequence). The length of the CDR3 is 13 residues. CDR3 DNA: TGTGCCTGGAATCGGGGGGGACCCGGGAAGGACATTTTT. Protein sequence: CAWNRGGPGKDIF.

Details on this clone: Other DNA sequences of this sample code for an identical CDR3. The gene calls are TRBV10-3 and TRBJ2-7; unclear D gene. The ends were cut back, 0 bases at V and 2 bases at J, with 2 bases in the middle. CDR1 is ENHRY, CDR2 SYGVKD, per germline. The CDR3 runs to 12 residues. The chain's CDR3 is CAISESTYEQYF. The CDR3 DNA is TGTGCCATCAGTGAGTCTACCTACGAGCAGTACTTC.

V usage is TRBV28 and J usage is TRBJ2-5; tentative D call: TRBD1 (6 bases). The V and J ends lost 6 bases and 5 bases respectively, with 22 bases between them. The CDR3 length is 16 residues. Germline V gives CDR1 MDHEN, CDR2 SYDVKM. The CDR3 coding sequence is TGTGCCAGCAGCTCCCCCGGCGGGTCAAGGGGGGAGACCCAGTACTTC. Translation gives CASSSPGGSRGETQYF.

The chain links TRBV7-3 to TRBJ2-3, with 8 bases lining up with TRBD1. From germline, CDR1 is SGHTA and CDR2 FQGTGA. The CDR3 totals 14 residues. Trimming took 5 bases from V and 4 from J; bases not matched to a gene: 5. The CDR3 here is CASSSQGAPDTQYF. CDR3 sequence (DNA): TGTGCCAGCAGCAGCCAGGGGGCCCCAGATACGCAGTATTTT. Using reference TRBV7-3 and TRBJ2-3 for the parts outside the CDR3, the full variable domain is GAGVSQTPSNKVTEKGKYVELRCDPISGHTALYWYRQSLGQGPEFLIYFQGTGAADDSGLPNDRFFAVRPEGSVSTLKIQRTERGDSAVYLCASSSQGAPDTQYFGPGTRLTVL.

This clone has a single count. The chain employs TRBV2 and TRBJ2-5; 14 positions match TRBD2. The CDR3 is 19 amino acids. V shed 3 bases and J 4 bases; nucleotides not matched to a gene: 13. Germline-derived CDR1 and CDR2 are SNHLY and FYNNEI. The CDR3 DNA sequence: TGTGCCAGCAGTGACGGACTAGCGGGAGGCCAGGCGGGTTTAGAGACCCAGTACTTC. As protein: CASSDGLAGGQAGLETQYF.